Following are 20 T cell receptor beta chains from one sample sequenced in a study of beta chain features in type 1 diabetes. Which antigens these TCRs recognize remains unknown. The study's findings and limits: Among all four CD4+ subsets, Type 1 diabetes patients had TCRB CDR3s that were moderately but significantly shorter.

Reverse transcription of all isolated RNA meant that expressed TCRB transcripts were sequenced. TCRdb's copy holds only in-frame clones and misses some; the assay was immunoSEQ multiplex PCR. The sample records a few hundred thousand clones, approximately 10% being singletons. Sequenced input: naive CD4+ T cells from blood. The source of these receptors is a young man with type 1 diabetes.

There are a few counts of this clone. This CDR3 reads CASSLMGRSSGANVLTF. The CDR3 coding sequence is TGTGCCAGCAGCTTAATGGGCAGGTCCTCTGGGGCCAACGTCCTGACTTTC. The chain combines TRBV7-3 with TRBJ2-6; D uncertain. V was cut by 1 base and J by 0 bases, with 10 bases left in between. The CDR3 spans 17 residues. CDR1 and CDR2 (germline): SGHTA, FQGTGA.

The gene calls are TRBV5-4 and TRBJ2-1; D is unresolved. Germline V gives CDR1 SGHNT, CDR2 YYREEE (reference sequence). This CDR3 contains 12 residues. Deletions cut 0 bases from V and 10 bases from J, with 8 bases between. The CDR3 protein is CASSLVQAEQFF. CDR3 nucleotide sequence: TGTGCCAGCAGCTTGGTCCAGGCCGAGCAGTTCTTC. Combining the CDR3 with reference TRBV5-4 and TRBJ2-1 gives the whole variable domain ETGVTQSPTHLIKTRGQQVTLRCSSQSGHNTVSWYQQALGQGPQFIFQYYREEENGRGNFPPRFSGLQFPNYSSELNVNALELDDSALYLCASSLVQAEQFFGPGTRLTVL.

The chain joins TRBV23-1 to TRBJ1-4, with 7 bases that match TRBD1. TRBV23-1 is flagged as an ORF with uncertain function. V shed 3 bases and J 8 bases; nucleotides not matched to a gene: 24. There are 20 residues in the CDR3. Here the CDR3 DNA reads TGCGCCAGCAGTCAGCAACATTTCAGGGGGTTCATACCGAAGGGAGAAAAACTGTTTTTT. Protein: CASSQQHFRGFIPKGEKLFF.

In its sample, this clone was seen a few times. The rearrangement joins TRBV5-4 to TRBJ2-3; D is ambiguous. Germline V gene sequence: CDR1 SGHNT, CDR2 YYREEE (reference sequence). The V end lost 3 bases, the J end lost 5 bases, and 4 bases lay between the germline ends. The CDR3 has 11 amino acids. The CDR3 spells CASSSVDTQYF. The CDR3 DNA reads as TGTGCCAGCAGCTCGGTAGATACGCAGTATTTT.

Only a few counts were recorded for this clone. The chain links TRBV28 to TRBJ1-1; D not certain. Germline V gene lookup returns CDR1 MDHEN and CDR2 SYDVKM. Trimming took 5 bases from V and 2 from J, leaving 21 bases between them. This CDR3 has 17 amino acids. The DNA of the CDR3 is TGTGCCAGCAGTCCCCACCCTGGGCCAACTCTAAACACTGAAGCTTTCTTT. Its protein is CASSPHPGPTLNTEAFF.

This clone was seen a few times. Other nucleotide sequences in the sample specify the same CDR3. The V gene is TRBV18, the J gene TRBJ2-7, with 11 bases aligning to TRBD1. The CDR3 has 15 amino acids. Germline loops: CDR1 KGHSH, CDR2 LQKENI. V shed 2 bases, J shed 4 bases, and the junction held 4 bases outside the gene matches. CDR3 in DNA: TGTGCCAGCTCACCAGCTGGGACAGGGGGATACGAGCAGTACTTC. Translated: CASSPAGTGGYEQYF. Full variable domain (remainder filled in from reference TRBV18 and TRBJ2-7): NAGVMQNPRHLVRRRGQEARLRCSPMKGHSHVYWYRQLPEEGLKFMVYLQKENIIDESGMPKERFSAEFPKEGPSILRIQQVVRGDSAAYFCASSPAGTGGYEQYFGPGTRLTVT.

The chain is built from TRBV6-6 and TRBJ1-5, with D tentatively TRBD1 (6 bases). V was cut by 4 bases and J by 5 bases, with 12 bases left in between. Germline CDR1 reads MNHNY; CDR2 reads SVGAGI (reference sequence). This CDR3 spans 14 amino acids. For the CDR3, the DNA is TGTGCCAGCAGTTCACAGGGATCCCATCAGCCCCAGCATTTT. As protein: CASSSQGSHQPQHF.

This clone was observed a handful of times. This chain connects TRBV30 to TRBJ2-7; possibly TRBD1 for D (6 bases). Trimming pared 5 bases from V and 2 bases from J, leaving 10 bases between. CDR3 size: 12 residues. Germline-derived CDR1 and CDR2 are GTSNPN and SVGIG (reference sequence). The CDR3 DNA reads TGTGCCTGGGACCGGGACACCTACGAGCAGTACTTC. Translating it yields CAWDRDTYEQYF.

This clone was seen more than once but under ten times. This CDR3 reads CSVLPIREGLNTEAFF. The CDR3 DNA sequence: TGCAGCGTTTTACCCATCAGGGAGGGCTTGAACACTGAAGCTTTCTTT. The V and J genes are TRBV29-1 and TRBJ1-1, with a weak D call TRBD1 (5 bases). CDR3 length equals 16 residues. V lost 5 bases and J lost 0, with 19 bases in between. In germline, CDR1 is SQVTM, CDR2 ANQGSEA.

The table lists this clone with a few counts. The chain recombines TRBV5-5 with TRBJ1-2; D is undetermined. Germline V gives CDR1 SGHKS, CDR2 YYEKEE (reference sequence). V gave up 0 bases and J gave up 7 bases, with 10 bases separating them. The CDR3 spans 13 residues. The CDR3 spells CASSLAEGGGYTF. CDR3 bases: TGTGCCAGCAGCTTGGCTGAGGGCGGTGGCTACACCTTC.

This clone has more than one count but fewer than ten. The genes are TRBV6-1 and TRBJ1-4; no clear D. From germline, CDR1 is MNHNS and CDR2 SASEGT. The CDR3 extends over 15 amino acids. V gave up 4 bases and J gave up 5 bases, with 14 bases separating them. CDR3 region: CASSGHLLPNEKLFF. In DNA, the CDR3 is TGTGCCAGCAGTGGACACCTTCTCCCGAATGAAAAACTGTTTTTT.

Only a few counts were recorded for this clone. V and J are TRBV19 and TRBJ1-2; 7 nucleotides match TRBD1. The CDR3 has 14 amino acids. The germline V gene encodes CDR1 LNHDA and CDR2 SQIVND (reference sequence). V lost 4 bases and J lost 2; bases outside the gene matches: 4. The chain's CDR3 is CASSKWDSNYGYTF. DNA of the CDR3: TGTGCCAGTAGTAAGTGGGACAGCAACTATGGCTACACCTTC.

This clone was found a few times. This rearrangement joins TRBV18 to TRBJ1-5; the D gene is possibly TRBD1 (5 bases). Germline V CDR1 and CDR2: KGHSH, LQKENI. Trimming stripped 1 base from V and 2 bases from J, with 9 bases between. The CDR3 loop spans 15 amino acids. The CDR3 reads CASSPQRGGNQPQHF. CDR3 sequence (DNA): TGTGCCAGCTCACCACAACGGGGGGGCAATCAGCCCCAGCATTTT. The full variable domain, rest sourced from reference TRBV18 and TRBJ1-5, is NAGVMQNPRHLVRRRGQEARLRCSPMKGHSHVYWYRQLPEEGLKFMVYLQKENIIDESGMPKERFSAEFPKEGPSILRIQQVVRGDSAAYFCASSPQRGGNQPQHFGDGTRLSIL.

This clone has more than one count but fewer than ten. The V and J genes are TRBV9 and TRBJ1-2; TRBD1 aligns across 10 bases. Germline V lookup: CDR1 SGDLS, CDR2 YYNGEE. V was pared by 10 bases and J by 2 bases, with 8 bases of the junction left unmatched. The CDR3 length is 14 residues. CDR3 in DNA: TGTGCCTCTAACCGGGGACAGGGGAACTATGGCTACACCTTC. This encodes CASNRGQGNYGYTF.

The chain joins TRBV15 to TRBJ2-2, with 9 bases matching TRBD1. The CDR3 spans 15 residues. Germline V lookup: CDR1 LNHNV, CDR2 YYDKDF (reference sequence). After removal of 4 bases from V and 5 bases from J, the junction contained 5 bases not matched to a gene. Here the CDR3 reads CATSIQGARTGELFF. The CDR3 DNA follows: TGTGCCACCAGCATACAGGGGGCTAGGACCGGGGAGCTGTTTTTT.

The rearrangement uses TRBV2 and TRBJ1-1; TRBD1 matches at 7 bases. Unmatched junction bases numbered 10, after V lost 7 bases and J lost 5 bases. The CDR3 has 14 residues. Looked up from germline, CDR1 is SNHLY and CDR2 is FYNNEI. The CDR3 sequence: CASTLQGRGTEAFF. The CDR3 coding sequence is TGTGCCAGCACCCTACAGGGGAGAGGGACTGAAGCTTTCTTT.

This clone was counted only a few times. The chain employs TRBV6-6 and TRBJ2-2; the D gene is possibly TRBD1 (5 bases). Germline-derived CDR1 and CDR2 are MNHNY and SVGAGI (reference sequence). V was clipped by 0 bases and J by 3 bases, with 11 bases between them. The CDR3 length is 16 residues. CDR3 DNA: TGTGCCAGCAGTTACTCGAAGGGGCTTCACACCGGGGAGCTGTTTTTT. Translating gives CASSYSKGLHTGELFF.

The rearrangement joins TRBV4-3 to TRBJ2-7; 8 bases fit TRBD1. V gave up 4 bases and J gave up 5 bases; unmatched junction bases: 7. CDR3 size: 14 residues. Germline assignment: CDR1 LGHNA and CDR2 YSLEER. The CDR3 loop reads CASSRTGPRDEQYF. Here the CDR3 DNA reads TGCGCCAGCAGCCGGACAGGGCCGAGGGACGAGCAGTACTTC.

This clone showed up just a few times. The chain carries TRBV4-1 and TRBJ1-2; TRBD1 matches 10 bases. The V gene's germline CDR1 is MGHRA and CDR2 YSYEKL. This CDR3 region has 15 residues. The junction had 7 bases not matched to a gene; V was cut back by 3 bases and J by 6 bases. CDR3 sequence reads: CASSQGDRGNDGYTF. CDR3 nucleotides: TGCGCCAGCAGCCAGGGGGACAGGGGAAACGATGGCTACACCTTC.

The rearrangement links TRBV10-3 to TRBJ2-7, with D possibly TRBD1 on 6 matching bases. Trimming shortened V by 10 bases and J by 7 bases, and 17 bases separated the two germline ends. This CDR3 spans 12 amino acids. Germline CDR1 reads ENHRY; CDR2 reads SYGVKD. DNA for the CDR3: TGTGCCACCCTGCAACAGGGAAAGGAGCAGTACTTC. It translates to CATLQQGKEQYF.